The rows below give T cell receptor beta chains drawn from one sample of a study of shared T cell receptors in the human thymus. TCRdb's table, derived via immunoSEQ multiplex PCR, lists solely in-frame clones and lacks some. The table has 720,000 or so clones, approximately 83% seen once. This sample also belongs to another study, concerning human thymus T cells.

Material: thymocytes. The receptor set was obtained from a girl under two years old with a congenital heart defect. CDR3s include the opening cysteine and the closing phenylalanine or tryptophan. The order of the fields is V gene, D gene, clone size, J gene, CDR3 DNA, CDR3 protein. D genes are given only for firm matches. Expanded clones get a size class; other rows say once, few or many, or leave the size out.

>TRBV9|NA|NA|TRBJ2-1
TGTGCCAGCAGCGTGTTACCCGGGGTGGAGACTGAGCAGTTCTTC
CASSVLPGVETEQFF
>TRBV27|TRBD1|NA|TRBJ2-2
TGTGCCAGCAGTTTCTTCTACAGGGGGCATAGCACCGGGGAGCTGTTTTTT
CASSFFYRGHSTGELFF
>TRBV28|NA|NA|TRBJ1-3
TGTGCCAGCAAATCCCACTCTGGAAACACCATATATTTT
CASKSHSGNTIYF
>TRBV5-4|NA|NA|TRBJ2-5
TGTGCCAGCAGCTTGGAGGCAGGCCAAGAGACCCAGTACTTC
CASSLEAGQETQYF
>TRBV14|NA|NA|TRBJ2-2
TGTGCCAGCAGCCAAGTTATCAGGGATGCCGGGGAGCTGTTTTTT
CASSQVIRDAGELFF
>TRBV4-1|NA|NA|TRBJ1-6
TGCGCCAGCAGCCAAGTAGACAAGAATAATTCCCCCCTCCACTTT
CASSQVDKNNSPLHF
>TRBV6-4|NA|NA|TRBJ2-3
TGTGCCAGCAGTGAAGGGGACGGGGGAAATTCCACAGATACGCAGTATTTT
CASSEGDGGNSTDTQYF
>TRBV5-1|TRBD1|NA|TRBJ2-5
TGCGCCAGCAGCCCTAACCGGGACAGGGGTCAAGAGACCCAGTACTTC
CASSPNRDRGQETQYF
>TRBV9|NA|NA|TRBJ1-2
TGTGCCAGCAGCGTAGGTCTGGCAGCGGTCTATGGCTACACCTTC
CASSVGLAAVYGYTF
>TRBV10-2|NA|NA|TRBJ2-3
TGCGCCAGCAGTATGAGCGTGGCAGGGATGACAGATACGCAGTATTTT
CASSMSVAGMTDTQYF
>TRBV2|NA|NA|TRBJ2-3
TGTGCCAGCATGAGCCTAGATACGCAGTATTTT
CASMSLDTQYF
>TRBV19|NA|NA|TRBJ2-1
TGTGCCAGTAGGCCGGGACATACTTTGAATGAGCAGTTCTTC
CASRPGHTLNEQFF
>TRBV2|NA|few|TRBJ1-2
TGTGCCGGCTCCGGAGGGTGGAGGGCTGATGGCTACACCTTC
CAGSGGWRADGYTF
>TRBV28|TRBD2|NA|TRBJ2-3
TGTGCCAGCAGCCCGGTATTAGCGGGGGGGGTGGATACGCAGTATTTT
CASSPVLAGGVDTQYF
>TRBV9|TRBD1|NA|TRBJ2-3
TGTGCCAGCAGCGACAAAGCGTCAGGGGGACAGGGGGGGTGGACAGATACGCAGTATTTT
CASSDKASGGQGGWTDTQYF
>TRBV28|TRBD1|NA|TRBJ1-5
TGTGCCAGCAGTCTCGCGGACAGGGAGCATGAACCCCAGCATTTT
CASSLADREHEPQHF
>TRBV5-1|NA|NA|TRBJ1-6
TGCGCCAGCAGCCCGAATCGGGGTTCGGGTTCACCCCTCCACTTT
CASSPNRGSGSPLHF
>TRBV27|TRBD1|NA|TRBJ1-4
TGTGCCAGCAGTTTAGGCCCAGGGGGGAATGAAAAACTGTTTTTT
CASSLGPGGNEKLFF
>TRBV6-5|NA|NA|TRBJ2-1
TGTGCCAGCAGTTACAGACGGGGGTGTGAGCAGTTCTTC
CASSYRRGCEQFF
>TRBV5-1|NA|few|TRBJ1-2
TGCGCCAGCAGCCCCGCAGGGGCGATGCCTAACTATGGCTACACCTTC
CASSPAGAMPNYGYTF
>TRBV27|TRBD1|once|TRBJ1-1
TGTGCCAGCAGACCCGACAGGGGGCAGATAGCTTTCTTT
CASRPDRGQIAFF
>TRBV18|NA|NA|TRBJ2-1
TGTGCCAGCTCATCCCGGGCCTACAATGAGCAGTTCTTC
CASSSRAYNEQFF
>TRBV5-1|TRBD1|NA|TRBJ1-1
TGCGCCAGCAACTCCCAGGGGGCGAACACTGAAGCTTTCTTT
CASNSQGANTEAFF
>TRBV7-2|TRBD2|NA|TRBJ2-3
TGTGCCAGCAGCTTAGCCTTGTCGGTCCCGGCGGGGGGCCACACAGATACGCAGTATTTT
CASSLALSVPAGGHTDTQYF
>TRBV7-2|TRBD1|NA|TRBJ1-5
TGTGCCAGCAGCTTTTCGGGGGTGGTTACAGGGGATAGCAATCAGCCCCAGCATTTT
CASSFSGVVTGDSNQPQHF
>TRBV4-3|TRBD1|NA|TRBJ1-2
TGCGCCAGCAGCCGGGGGGTGGGACAGACTATTGAAGACTACACCTTC
CASSRGVGQTIEDYTF
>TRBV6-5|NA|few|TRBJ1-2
TGTGCCAGCAGTTACGGCCGCCAAAACTATGGCTACACCTTC
CASSYGRQNYGYTF
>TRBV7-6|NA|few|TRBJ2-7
TGTGCCAGCAGCTTAGGGCGCGGCGAGCAGTACTTC
CASSLGRGEQYF
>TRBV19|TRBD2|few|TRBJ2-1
TGTGCCAGTATCGGAAGCGGGGGCCCTTACAATGAGCAGTTCTTC
CASIGSGGPYNEQFF
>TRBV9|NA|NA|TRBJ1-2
TGTGCCAGCAGCGAAAGCCAAAGATATGGCTACACCTTC
CASSESQRYGYTF
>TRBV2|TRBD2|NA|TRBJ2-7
TGTGCCAGCAGCCTCCGAGAGCGGGGGGTTCCCTACGAGCAGTACTTC
CASSLRERGVPYEQYF
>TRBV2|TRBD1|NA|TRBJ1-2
TGTGCCAGCAGTGAAGGACAGGGCCTCCATGGGAATGGCTACACCTTC
CASSEGQGLHGNGYTF
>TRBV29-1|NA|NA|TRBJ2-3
TGCAGCGCGGCCCGGGTTTCCAGTACCTCCAACACAGATACGCAGTATTTT
CSAARVSSTSNTDTQYF
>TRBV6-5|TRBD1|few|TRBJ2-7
TGTGCCAGCAGTTACCTACCGACAGGGGTGTACGAGCAGTACTTC
CASSYLPTGVYEQYF
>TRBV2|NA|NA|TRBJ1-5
TGTGCCAGCAGTGATGAGGGAAGCGGCAATCAGCCCCAGCATTTT
CASSDEGSGNQPQHF
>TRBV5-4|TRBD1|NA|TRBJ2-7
TGTGCCAGCAGCCTAGGACAGGGGAGAGATGGCTACGAGCAGTACTTC
CASSLGQGRDGYEQYF
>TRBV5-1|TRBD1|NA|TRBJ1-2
TGCGCCAGCAGTTTTACCCCCGGGACAGGCCTTTCCGTTTATGGCTACACCTTC
CASSFTPGTGLSVYGYTF
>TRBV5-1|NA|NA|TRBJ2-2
TGCGCCAGCATCTCCCCCACCGGGGAGCTGTTTTTT
CASISPTGELFF
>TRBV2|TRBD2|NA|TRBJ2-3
TGTGCCAGCAGTAGCGGGGGGGGGACAGATACGCAGTATTTT
CASSSGGGTDTQYF
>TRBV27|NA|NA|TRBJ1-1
TGTGCCAGCAGTTTCCGTTGGAACACTGAAGCTTTCTTT
CASSFRWNTEAFF
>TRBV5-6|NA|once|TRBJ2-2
TGTGCCAGCAGCGCACGACAGGTTATGAACACCGGGGAGCTGTTTTTT
CASSARQVMNTGELFF
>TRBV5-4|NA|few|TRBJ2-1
TGTGCCAGCAGCTTGGGTTTTTGCGGGGAGAGGAATGAGCAGTTCTTC
CASSLGFCGERNEQFF
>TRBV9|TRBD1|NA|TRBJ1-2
TGTGCCAGCAGTACTGGGGGGACAGGGGTCTATGGCTACACCTTC
CASSTGGTGVYGYTF
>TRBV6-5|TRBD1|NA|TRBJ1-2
TGTGCCAGCAGTAAAACGGACAGGGAAGCTGGCTACACCTTC
CASSKTDREAGYTF
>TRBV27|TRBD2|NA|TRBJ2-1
TGTGCCAGCAGTTTACTGTCGGGGGTAGCGGGGGTAGATGAGCAGTTCTTC
CASSLLSGVAGVDEQFF